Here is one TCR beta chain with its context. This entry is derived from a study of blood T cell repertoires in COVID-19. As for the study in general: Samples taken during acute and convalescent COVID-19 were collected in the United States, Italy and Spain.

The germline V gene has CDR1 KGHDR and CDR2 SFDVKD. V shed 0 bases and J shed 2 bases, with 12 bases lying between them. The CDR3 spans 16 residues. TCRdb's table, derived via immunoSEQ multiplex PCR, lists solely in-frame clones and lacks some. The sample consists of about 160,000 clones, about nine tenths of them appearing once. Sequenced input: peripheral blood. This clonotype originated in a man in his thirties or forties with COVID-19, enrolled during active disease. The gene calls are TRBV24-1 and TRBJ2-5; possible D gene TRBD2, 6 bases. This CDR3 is CATSDLGAGGQETQYF. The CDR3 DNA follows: TGTGCCACCAGTGATTTGGGGGCCGGGGGACAAGAGACCCAGTACTTC.